This T cell receptor beta chain originates from a study of beta chain features in type 1 diabetes. Study conclusions and caveats: TCRB CDR3 length was moderately but significantly reduced in all four CD4+ subsets of Type 1 diabetes patients.

The isolated RNA, all of it, was reverse transcribed, so expressed TCRB transcripts were what got sequenced. Libraries were prepared by immunoSEQ multiplex PCR; TCRdb keeps only in-frame clonotypes and omits some of them. The repertoire holds approximately 170,000 clones, less than 10% seen once, with roughly 0.5% in the top ten. Germline V gene sequence: CDR1 SGHRS, CDR2 YFSETQ. CDR3 length: 15 amino acids. With V trimmed by 4 bases and J by 4 bases, 7 bases remained unmatched. This clone was detected a few times. Its antigen is not known. The gene calls are TRBV5-1 and TRBJ2-2, with TRBD1 matching over 7 bases. The sequenced sample was central memory CD4+ T cells from blood. The receptor was isolated from a man aged 18 to 30 with type 1 diabetes. The CDR3 DNA reads as TGCGCCAGCAGCCAACAGGGGAGCGTCACCGGGGAGCTGTTTTTT. This encodes CASSQQGSVTGELFF. Full variable domain (outside the CDR3, taken from reference TRBV5-1 and TRBJ2-2): KAGVTQTPRYLIKTRGQQVTLSCSPISGHRSVSWYQQTPGQGLQFLFEYFSETQRNKGNFPGRFSGRQFSNSRSEMNVSTLELGDSALYLCASSQQGSVTGELFFGEGSRLTVL.